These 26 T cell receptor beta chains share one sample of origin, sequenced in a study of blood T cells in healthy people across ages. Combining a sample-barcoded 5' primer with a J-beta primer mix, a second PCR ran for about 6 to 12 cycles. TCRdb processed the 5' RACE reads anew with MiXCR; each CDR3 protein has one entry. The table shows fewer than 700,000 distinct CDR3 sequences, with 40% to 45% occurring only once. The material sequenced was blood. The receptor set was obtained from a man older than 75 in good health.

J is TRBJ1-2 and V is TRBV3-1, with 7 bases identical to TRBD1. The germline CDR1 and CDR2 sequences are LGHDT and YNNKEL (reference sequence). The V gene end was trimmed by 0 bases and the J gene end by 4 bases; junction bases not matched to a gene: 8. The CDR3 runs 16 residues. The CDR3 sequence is CASSQEGRGRSYGYTF. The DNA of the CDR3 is TGTGCCAGCAGCCAAGAAGGGAGGGGGCGTAGCTATGGCTACACCTTC.

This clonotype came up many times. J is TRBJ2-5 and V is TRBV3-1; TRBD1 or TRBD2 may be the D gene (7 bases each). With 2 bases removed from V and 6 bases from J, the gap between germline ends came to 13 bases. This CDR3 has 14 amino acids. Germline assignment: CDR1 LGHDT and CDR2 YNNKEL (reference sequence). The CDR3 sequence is CASSQLRGGKTQYF. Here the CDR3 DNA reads TGTGCCAGCAGCCAACTCAGGGGGGGAAAGACCCAGTACTTC.

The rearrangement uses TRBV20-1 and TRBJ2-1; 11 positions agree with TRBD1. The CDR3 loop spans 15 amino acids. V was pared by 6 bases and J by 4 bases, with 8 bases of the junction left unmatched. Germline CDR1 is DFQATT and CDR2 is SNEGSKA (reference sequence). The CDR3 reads CSATGQGALYNEQFF. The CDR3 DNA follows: TGCAGTGCGACTGGACAGGGGGCTTTGTACAATGAGCAGTTCTTC.

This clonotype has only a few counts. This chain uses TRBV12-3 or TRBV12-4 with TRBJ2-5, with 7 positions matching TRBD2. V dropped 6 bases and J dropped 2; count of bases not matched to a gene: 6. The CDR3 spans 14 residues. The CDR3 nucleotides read TGTGCCAGCAGCGGGGGGACTTCTCAAGAGACCCAGTACTTC. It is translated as CASSGGTSQETQYF.

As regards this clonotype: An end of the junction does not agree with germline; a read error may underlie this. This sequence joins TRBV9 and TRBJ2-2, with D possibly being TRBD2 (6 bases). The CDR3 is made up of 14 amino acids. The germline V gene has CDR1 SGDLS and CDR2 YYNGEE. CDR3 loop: CASSVVRDTGGLFF. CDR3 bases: TGTGCCAGCAGCGTAGTGAGAGACACCGGGGGGCTGTTTTTT.

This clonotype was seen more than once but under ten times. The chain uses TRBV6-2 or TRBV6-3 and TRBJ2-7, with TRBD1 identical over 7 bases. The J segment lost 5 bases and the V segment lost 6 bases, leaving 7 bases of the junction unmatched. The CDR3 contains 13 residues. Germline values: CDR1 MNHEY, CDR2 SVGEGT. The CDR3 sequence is CASSRQGDNEQYF. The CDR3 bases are TGTGCCAGCAGCCGACAGGGAGATAACGAGCAGTACTTC.

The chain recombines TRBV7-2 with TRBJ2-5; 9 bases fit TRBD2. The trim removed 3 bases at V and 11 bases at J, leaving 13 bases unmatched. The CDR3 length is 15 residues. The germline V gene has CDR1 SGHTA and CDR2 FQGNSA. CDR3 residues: CASSLSRGGQDEQYF. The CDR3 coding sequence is TGTGCCAGCAGCTTGTCGCGGGGGGGCCAGGATGAGCAGTACTTC.

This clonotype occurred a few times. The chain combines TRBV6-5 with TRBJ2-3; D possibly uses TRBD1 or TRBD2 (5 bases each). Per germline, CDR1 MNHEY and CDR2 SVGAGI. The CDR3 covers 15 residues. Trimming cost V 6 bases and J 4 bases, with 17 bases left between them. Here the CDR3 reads CASSLGDPRADTQYF. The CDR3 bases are TGTGCCAGCAGCCTCGGGGACCCTAGGGCAGATACGCAGTATTTT.

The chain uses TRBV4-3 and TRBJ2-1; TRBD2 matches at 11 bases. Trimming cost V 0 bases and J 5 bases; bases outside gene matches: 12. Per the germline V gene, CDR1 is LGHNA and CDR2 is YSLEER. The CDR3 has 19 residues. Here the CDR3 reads CASSQDMAGGLAGNNEQFF. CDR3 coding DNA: TGCGCCAGCAGCCAAGATATGGCTGGAGGACTAGCGGGCAACAATGAGCAGTTCTTC.

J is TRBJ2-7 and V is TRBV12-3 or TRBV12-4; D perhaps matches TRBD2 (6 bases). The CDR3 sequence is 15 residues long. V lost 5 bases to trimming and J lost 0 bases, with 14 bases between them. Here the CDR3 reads CASSGINSGSYEQYF. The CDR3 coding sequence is TGTGCCAGCAGTGGAATAAATAGCGGCTCCTACGAGCAGTACTTC.

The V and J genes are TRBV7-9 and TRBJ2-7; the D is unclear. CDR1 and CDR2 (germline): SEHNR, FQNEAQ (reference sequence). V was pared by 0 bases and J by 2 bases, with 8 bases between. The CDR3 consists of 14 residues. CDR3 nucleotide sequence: TGTGCCAGCAGCTTAGCGCTTGACACCTACGAGCAGTACTTC. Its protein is CASSLALDTYEQYF.

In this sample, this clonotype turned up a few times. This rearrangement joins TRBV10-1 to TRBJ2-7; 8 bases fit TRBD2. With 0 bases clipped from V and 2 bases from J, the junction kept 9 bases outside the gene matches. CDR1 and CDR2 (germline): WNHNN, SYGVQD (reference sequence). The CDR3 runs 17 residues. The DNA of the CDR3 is TGCGCCAGCAGTGAGTCCGTAGGAGCGGGAGTCACCTACGAGCAGTACTTC. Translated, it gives CASSESVGAGVTYEQYF.

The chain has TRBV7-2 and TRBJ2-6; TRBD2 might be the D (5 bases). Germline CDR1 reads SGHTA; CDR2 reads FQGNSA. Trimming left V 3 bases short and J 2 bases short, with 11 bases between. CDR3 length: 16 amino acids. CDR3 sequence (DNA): TGTGCCAGCAGCTTTGTGGGGAGCGCTGGGGCCAACGTCCTGACTTTC. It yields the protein CASSFVGSAGANVLTF. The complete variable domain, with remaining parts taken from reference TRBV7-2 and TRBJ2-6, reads GAGVSQSPSNKVTEKGKDVELRCDPISGHTALYWYRQSLGQGLEFLIYFQGNSAPDKSGLPSDRFSAERTGGSVSTLTIQRTQQEDSAVYLCASSFVGSAGANVLTFGAGSRLTVL.

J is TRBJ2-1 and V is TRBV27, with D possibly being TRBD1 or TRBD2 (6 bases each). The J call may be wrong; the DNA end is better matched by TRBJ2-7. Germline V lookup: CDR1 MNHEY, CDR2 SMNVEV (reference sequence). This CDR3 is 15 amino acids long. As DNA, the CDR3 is TGTGCCAGCAGCCCCAGACAGGCGGGAACTACTGAGCAGTACTTC. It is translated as CASSPRQAGTTEQYF.

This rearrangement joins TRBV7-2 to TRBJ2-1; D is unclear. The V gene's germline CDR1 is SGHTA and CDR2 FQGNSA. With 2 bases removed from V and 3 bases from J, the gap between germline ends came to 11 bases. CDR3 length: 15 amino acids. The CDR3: CASSLIGVFYNEQFF. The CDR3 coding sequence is TGTGCCAGCAGCTTAATCGGTGTGTTCTACAATGAGCAGTTCTTC.

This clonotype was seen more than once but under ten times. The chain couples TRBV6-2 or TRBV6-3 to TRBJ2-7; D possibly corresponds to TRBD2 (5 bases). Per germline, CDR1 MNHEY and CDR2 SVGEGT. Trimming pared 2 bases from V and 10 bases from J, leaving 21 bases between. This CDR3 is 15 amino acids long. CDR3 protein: CASSYASRALGNQYF. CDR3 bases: TGTGCCAGCAGTTACGCGTCGAGGGCCTTGGGGAACCAGTACTTC.

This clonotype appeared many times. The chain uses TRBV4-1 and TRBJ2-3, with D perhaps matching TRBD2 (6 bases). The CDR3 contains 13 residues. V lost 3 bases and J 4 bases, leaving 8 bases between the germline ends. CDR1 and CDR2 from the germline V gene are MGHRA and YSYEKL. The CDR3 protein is CASSQEGPDTQYF. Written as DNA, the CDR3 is TGCGCCAGCAGCCAGGAGGGCCCAGATACGCAGTATTTT.

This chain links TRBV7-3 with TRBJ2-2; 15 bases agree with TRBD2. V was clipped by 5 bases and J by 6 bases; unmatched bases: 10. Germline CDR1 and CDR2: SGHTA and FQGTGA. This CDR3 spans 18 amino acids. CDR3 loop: CASSLSAGLAGGSGELFF. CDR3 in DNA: TGTGCCAGCAGCCTCTCGGCCGGACTAGCGGGAGGGTCCGGGGAGCTGTTTTTT.

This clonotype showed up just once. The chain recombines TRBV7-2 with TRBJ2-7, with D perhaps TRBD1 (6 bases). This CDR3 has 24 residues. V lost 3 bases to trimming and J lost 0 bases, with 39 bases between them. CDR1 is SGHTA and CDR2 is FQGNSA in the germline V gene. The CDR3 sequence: CASSFANPGTRSTLHPMNSYEQYF. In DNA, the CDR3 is TGTGCCAGCAGCTTCGCGAACCCGGGGACAAGGTCGACCTTACACCCCATGAACTCCTACGAGCAGTACTTC.

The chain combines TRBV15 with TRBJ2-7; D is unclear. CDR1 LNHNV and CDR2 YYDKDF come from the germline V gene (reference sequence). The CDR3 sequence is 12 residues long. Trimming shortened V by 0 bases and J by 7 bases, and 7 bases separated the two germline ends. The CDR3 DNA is TGTGCCACCAGCAGAGATACTCGAGAGCAGTACTTC. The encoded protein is CATSRDTREQYF.

As DNA, the CDR3 is TGTGCCAGCAGGGAACAGGGATTCTCTTCACCCCTCCACTTT. Translation gives CASREQGFSSPLHF. The chain has TRBV12-3 or TRBV12-4 and TRBJ1-6, with D maybe TRBD1 (6 bases). V lost 6 bases and J 9 bases, leaving 15 bases between the germline ends. This CDR3 is built from 14 residues.

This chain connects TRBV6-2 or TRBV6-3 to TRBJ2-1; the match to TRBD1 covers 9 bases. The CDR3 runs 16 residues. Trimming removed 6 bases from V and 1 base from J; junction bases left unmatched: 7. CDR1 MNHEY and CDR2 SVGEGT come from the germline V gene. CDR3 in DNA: TGTGCCAGCAGCCCTACGACAGGGGGGTCCTACAATGAGCAGTTCTTC. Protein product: CASSPTTGGSYNEQFF.

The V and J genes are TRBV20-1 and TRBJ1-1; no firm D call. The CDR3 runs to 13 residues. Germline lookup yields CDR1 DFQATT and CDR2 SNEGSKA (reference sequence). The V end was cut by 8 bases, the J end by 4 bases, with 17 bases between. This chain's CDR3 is CSTPRSRLTEAFF. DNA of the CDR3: TGCAGTACCCCACGAAGCAGACTCACTGAAGCTTTCTTT.

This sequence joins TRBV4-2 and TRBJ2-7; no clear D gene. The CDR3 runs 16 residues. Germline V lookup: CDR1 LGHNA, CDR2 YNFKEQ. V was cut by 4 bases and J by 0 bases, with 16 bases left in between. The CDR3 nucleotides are TGTGCCAGCAGCCTTTTCGAGGCTGTCAGCTCCTACGAGCAGTACTTC. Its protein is CASSLFEAVSSYEQYF.

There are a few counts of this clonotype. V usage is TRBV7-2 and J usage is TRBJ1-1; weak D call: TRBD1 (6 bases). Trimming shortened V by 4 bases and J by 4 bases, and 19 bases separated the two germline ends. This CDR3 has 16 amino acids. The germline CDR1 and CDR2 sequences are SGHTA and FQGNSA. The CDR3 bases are TGTGCCAGCAGCTCTAGGGGGGGGGTCGGTGGCACTGAAGCTTTCTTT. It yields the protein CASSSRGGVGGTEAFF.

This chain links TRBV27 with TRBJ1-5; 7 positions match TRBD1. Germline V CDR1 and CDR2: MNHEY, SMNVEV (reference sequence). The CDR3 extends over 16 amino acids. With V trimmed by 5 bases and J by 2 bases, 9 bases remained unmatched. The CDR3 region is CASSQSDREGNQPQHF. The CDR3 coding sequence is TGTGCCAGCAGTCAATCCGACAGGGAGGGCAATCAGCCCCAGCATTTT.